In its sample, the clone carrying this T cell receptor (beta chain) was seen many times. The target antigen is unknown. The data belong to a study of Graves' ophthalmopathy and Graves' hyperthyroidism. Points from the study as a whole: The majority of expanded thyroid clonotypes above 0.001 frequency also occurred in blood.

RNA transcripts provided the template for amplifying TCR beta CDR3 regions. The library came from an HTBI-primed first-round RT-PCR and a second-round multiplex PCR. TCRdb itself ran the multiplex PCR reads through MiXCR, one entry per CDR3 protein. The sample lists 400,000 or so distinct CDR3 sequences, about 16% occurring once. Trimming left V 2 bases short and J 3 bases short, with 10 bases between. Germline V CDR1 and CDR2: SGHDN, FVKESK. This CDR3 has 14 residues. The V and J genes are TRBV14 and TRBJ1-1, with D uncertain. The sequence was collected from a woman in her late teens or twenties with stable Graves' hyperthyroidism. Sequencing input: peripheral blood. The CDR3 is CASSQQVADTEAFF. The CDR3 DNA follows: TGTGCCAGCAGCCAACAGGTGGCAGACACTGAAGCTTTCTTT.